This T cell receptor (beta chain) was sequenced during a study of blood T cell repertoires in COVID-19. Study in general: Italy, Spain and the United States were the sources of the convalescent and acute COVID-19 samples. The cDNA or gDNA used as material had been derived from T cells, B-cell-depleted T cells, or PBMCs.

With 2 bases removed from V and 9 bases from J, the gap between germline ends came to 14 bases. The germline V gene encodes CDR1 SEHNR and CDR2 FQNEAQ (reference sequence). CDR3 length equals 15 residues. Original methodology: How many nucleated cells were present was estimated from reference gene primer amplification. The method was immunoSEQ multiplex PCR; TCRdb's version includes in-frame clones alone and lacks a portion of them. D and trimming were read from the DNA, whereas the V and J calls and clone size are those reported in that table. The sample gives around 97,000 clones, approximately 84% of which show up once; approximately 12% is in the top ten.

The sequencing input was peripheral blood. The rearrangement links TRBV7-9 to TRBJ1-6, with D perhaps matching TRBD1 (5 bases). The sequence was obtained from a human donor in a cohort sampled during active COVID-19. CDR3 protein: CASSLTRGGSSPLHF. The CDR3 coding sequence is TGTGCCAGCAGCTTAACGCGGGGGGGGAGTTCACCCCTCCACTTT. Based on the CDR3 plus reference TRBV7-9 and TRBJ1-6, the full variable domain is DTGVSQNPRHKITKRGQNVTFRCDPISEHNRLYWYRQTLGQGPEFLTYFQNEAQLEKSRLLSDRFSAERPKGSFSTLEIQRTEQGDSAMYLCASSLTRGGSSPLHFGNGTRLTVT.